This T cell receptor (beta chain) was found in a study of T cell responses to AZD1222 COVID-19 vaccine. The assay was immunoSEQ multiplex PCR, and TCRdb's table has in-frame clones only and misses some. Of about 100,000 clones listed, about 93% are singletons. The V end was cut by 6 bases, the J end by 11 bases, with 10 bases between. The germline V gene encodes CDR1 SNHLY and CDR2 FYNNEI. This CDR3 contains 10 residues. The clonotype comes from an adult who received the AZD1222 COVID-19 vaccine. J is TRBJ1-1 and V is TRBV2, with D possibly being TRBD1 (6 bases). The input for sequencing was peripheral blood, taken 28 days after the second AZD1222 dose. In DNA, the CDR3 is TGTGCCAGCAGCGGACAGCGGGCTTTCTTT. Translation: CASSGQRAFF. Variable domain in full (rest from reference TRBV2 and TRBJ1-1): EPEVTQTPSHQVTQMGQEVILRCVPISNHLYFYWYRQILGQKVEFLVSFYNNEISEKSEIFDDQFSVERPDGSNFTLKIRSTKLEDSAMYFCASSGQRAFFGQGTRLTVV.